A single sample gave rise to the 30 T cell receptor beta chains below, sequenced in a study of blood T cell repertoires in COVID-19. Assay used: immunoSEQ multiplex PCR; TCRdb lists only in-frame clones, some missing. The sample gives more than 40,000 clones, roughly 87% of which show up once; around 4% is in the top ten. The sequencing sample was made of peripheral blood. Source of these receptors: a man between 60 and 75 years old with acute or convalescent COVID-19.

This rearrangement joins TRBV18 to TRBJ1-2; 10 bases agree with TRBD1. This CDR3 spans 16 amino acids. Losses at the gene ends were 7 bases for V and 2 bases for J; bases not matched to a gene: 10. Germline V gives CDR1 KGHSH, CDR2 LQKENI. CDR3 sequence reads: CASCAPGQGLNYGYTF. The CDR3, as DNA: TGTGCCAGCTGTGCACCGGGACAGGGGTTGAACTATGGCTACACCTTC. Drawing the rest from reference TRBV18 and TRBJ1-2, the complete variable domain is NAGVMQNPRHLVRRRGQEARLRCSPMKGHSHVYWYRQLPEEGLKFMVYLQKENIIDESGMPKERFSAEFPKEGPSILRIQQVVRGDSAAYFCASCAPGQGLNYGYTFGSGTRLTVV.

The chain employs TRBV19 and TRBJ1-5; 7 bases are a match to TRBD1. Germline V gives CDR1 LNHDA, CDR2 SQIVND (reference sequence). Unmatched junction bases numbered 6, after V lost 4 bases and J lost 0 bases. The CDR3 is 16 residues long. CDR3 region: CASSKAGGLSNQPQHF. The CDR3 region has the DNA TGTGCCAGTAGTAAAGCAGGGGGGCTTAGCAATCAGCCCCAGCATTTT.

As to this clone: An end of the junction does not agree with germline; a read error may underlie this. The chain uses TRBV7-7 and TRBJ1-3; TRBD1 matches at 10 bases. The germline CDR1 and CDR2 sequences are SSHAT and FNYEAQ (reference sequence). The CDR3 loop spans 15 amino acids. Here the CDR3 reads CASSPGQGIGNTIYF. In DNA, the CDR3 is TGTGCTAGCAGCCCGGGACAGGGGATTGGAAACACCATATATTTT. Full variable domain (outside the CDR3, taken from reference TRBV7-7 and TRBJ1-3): GAGVSQSPRYKVTKRGQDVTLRCDPISSHATLYWYQQALGQGPEFLTYFNYEAQPDKSGLPSDRFSAERPEGSISTLTIQRTEQRDSAMYRCASSPGQGIGNTIYFGEGSWLTVV.

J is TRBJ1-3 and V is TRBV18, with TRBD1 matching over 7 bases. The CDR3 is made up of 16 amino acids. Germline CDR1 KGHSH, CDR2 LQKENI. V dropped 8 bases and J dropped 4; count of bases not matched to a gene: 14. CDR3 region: CASQMRRQGGGNTIYF. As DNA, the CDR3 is TGTGCCAGCCAAATGCGGCGACAGGGTGGCGGAAACACCATATATTTT.

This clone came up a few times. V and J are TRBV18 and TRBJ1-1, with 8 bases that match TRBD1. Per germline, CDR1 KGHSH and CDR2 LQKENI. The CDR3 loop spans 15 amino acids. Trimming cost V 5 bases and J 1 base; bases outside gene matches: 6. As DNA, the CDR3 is TGTGCCAGCTCATCTACCGGGACAGGGAACACTGAAGCTTTCTTT. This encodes CASSSTGTGNTEAFF.

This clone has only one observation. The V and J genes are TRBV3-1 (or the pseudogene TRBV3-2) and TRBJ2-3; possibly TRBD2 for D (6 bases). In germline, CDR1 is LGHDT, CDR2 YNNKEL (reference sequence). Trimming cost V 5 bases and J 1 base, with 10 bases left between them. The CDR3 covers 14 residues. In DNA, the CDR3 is TGTGCCAGCAGCGCGGGGTTGGGCACAGATACGCAGTATTTT. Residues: CASSAGLGTDTQYF.

CDR3 in DNA: TGCGCCAGCAGCTTGGGAGGGGGGGCCCACGAGCAGTACTTC. It specifies CASSLGGGAHEQYF. The chain is built from TRBV4-3 and TRBJ2-7; D perhaps matches TRBD2 (7 bases). The germline CDR1 and CDR2 sequences are LGHNA and YSLEER. The CDR3 is 14 amino acids. Trimming stripped 5 bases from V and 5 bases from J, with 16 bases between.

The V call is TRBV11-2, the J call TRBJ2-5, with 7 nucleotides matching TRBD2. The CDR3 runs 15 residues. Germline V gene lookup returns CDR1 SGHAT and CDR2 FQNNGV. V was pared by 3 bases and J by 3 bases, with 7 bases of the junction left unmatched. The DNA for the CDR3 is TGTGCCAGCAGCTTGGGGGGGTGGACGGAAGAGACCCAGTACTTC. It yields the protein CASSLGGWTEETQYF.

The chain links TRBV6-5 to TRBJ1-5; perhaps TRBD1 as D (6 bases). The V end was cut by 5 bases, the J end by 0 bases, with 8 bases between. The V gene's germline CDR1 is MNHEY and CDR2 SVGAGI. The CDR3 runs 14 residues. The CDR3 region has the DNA TGTGCCAGCAGTAGGACAGATAGCAATCAGCCCCAGCATTTT. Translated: CASSRTDSNQPQHF.

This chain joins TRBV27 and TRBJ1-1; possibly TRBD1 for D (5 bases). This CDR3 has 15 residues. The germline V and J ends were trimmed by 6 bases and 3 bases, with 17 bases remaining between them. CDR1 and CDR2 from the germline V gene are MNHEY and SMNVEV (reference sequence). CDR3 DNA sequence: TGTGCCAGCAGGCCATTGGGGGGGTCGCACACTGAAGCTTTCTTT. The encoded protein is CASRPLGGSHTEAFF.

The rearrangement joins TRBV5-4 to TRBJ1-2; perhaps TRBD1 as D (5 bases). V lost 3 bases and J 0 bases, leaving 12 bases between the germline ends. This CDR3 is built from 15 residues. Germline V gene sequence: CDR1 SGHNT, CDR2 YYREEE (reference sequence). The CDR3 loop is CASSSMTEANYGYTF. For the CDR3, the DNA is TGTGCCAGCAGCTCTATGACAGAAGCTAACTATGGCTACACCTTC. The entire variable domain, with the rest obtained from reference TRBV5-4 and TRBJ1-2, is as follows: ETGVTQSPTHLIKTRGQQVTLRCSSQSGHNTVSWYQQALGQGPQFIFQYYREEENGRGNFPPRFSGLQFPNYSSELNVNALELDDSALYLCASSSMTEANYGYTFGSGTRLTVV.

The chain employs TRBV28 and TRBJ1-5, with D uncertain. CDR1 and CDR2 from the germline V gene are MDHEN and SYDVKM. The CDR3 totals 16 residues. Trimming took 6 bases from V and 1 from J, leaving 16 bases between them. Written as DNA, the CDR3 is TGTGCCAGCAGGCAAACTCCTGTTAGAAGCAATCAGCCCCAGCATTTT. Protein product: CASRQTPVRSNQPQHF.

CDR3: CASSLGLAGTGELFF. The CDR3 nucleotides are TGTGCCAGCAGTTTAGGGCTAGCGGGGACCGGGGAGCTGTTTTTT. The gene calls are TRBV27 and TRBJ2-2, with 9 bases fitting TRBD2. Per the germline V gene, CDR1 is MNHEY and CDR2 is SMNVEV (reference sequence). J was trimmed by 5 bases and V by 2 bases; bases with no gene match: 3. The CDR3 spans 15 residues.

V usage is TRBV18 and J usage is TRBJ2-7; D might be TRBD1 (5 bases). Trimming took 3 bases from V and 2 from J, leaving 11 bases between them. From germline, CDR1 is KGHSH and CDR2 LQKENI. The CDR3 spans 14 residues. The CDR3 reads CASSPTAKTYEQYF. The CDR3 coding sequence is TGTGCCAGCTCACCGACAGCGAAAACCTACGAGCAGTACTTC. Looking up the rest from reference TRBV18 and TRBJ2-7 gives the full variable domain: NAGVMQNPRHLVRRRGQEARLRCSPMKGHSHVYWYRQLPEEGLKFMVYLQKENIIDESGMPKERFSAEFPKEGPSILRIQQVVRGDSAAYFCASSPTAKTYEQYFGPGTRLTVT.

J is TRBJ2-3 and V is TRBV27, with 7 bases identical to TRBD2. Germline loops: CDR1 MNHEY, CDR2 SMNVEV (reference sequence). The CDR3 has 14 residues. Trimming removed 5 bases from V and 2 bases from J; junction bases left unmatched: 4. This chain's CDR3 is CASSASGATDTQYF. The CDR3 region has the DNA TGTGCCAGCAGTGCGAGCGGGGCCACAGATACGCAGTATTTT.

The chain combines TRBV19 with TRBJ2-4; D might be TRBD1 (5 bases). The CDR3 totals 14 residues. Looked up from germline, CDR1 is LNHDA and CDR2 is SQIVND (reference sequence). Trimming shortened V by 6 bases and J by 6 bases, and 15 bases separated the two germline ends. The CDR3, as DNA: TGTGCCAGTAGGGTGACAGAATCGGGAAACATTCAGTACTTC. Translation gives CASRVTESGNIQYF. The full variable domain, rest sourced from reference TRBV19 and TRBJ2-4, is DGGITQSPKYLFRKEGQNVTLSCEQNLNHDAMYWYRQDPGQGLRLIYYSQIVNDFQKGDIAEGYSVSREKKESFPLTVTSAQKNPTAFYLCASRVTESGNIQYFGAGTRLSVL.

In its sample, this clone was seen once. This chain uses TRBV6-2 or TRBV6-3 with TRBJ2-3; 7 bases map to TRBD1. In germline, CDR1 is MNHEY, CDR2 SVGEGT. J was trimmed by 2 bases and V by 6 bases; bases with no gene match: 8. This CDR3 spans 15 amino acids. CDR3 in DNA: TGTGCCAGCAGCTGGGACAGAAGGGTCACAGATACGCAGTATTTT. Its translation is CASSWDRRVTDTQYF.

In DNA form, the CDR3 reads TGCGCCAGCAGCCCCTCGACAGGGACCTCTGGAAACACCATATATTTT. Translation: CASSPSTGTSGNTIYF. The gene calls are TRBV5-1 and TRBJ1-3, with 7 nucleotides matching TRBD1. J was trimmed by 0 bases and V by 4 bases; bases with no gene match: 7. CDR1 and CDR2 (germline): SGHRS, YFSETQ. This CDR3 has 16 amino acids.

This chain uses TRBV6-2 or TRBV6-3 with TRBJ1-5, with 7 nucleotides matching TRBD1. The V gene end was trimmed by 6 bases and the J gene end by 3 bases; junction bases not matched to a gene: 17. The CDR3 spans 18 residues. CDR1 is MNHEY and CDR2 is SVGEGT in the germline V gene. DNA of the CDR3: TGTGCCAGCAGCGGCCCCCATGCGACAGGGTTTTACAATCAGCCCCAGCATTTT. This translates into CASSGPHATGFYNQPQHF.

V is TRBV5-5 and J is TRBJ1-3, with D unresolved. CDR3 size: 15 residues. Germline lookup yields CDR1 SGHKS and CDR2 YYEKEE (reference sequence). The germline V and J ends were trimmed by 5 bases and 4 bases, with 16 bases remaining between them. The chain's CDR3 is CASRLNGVSGNTIYF. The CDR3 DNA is TGTGCCAGCAGGTTAAACGGGGTGTCAGGAAACACCATATATTTT.

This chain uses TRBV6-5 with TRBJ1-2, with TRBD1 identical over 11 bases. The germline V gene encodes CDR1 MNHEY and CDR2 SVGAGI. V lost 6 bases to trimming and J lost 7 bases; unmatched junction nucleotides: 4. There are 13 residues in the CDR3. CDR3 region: CASSRDRGSGYTF. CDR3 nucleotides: TGTGCCAGCAGCCGGGACAGGGGGTCTGGCTACACCTTC.

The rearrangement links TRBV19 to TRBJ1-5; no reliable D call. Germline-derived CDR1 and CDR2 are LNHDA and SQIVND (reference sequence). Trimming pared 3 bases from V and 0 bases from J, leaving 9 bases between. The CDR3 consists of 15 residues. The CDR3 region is CASSMSGYSNQPQHF. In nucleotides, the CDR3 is TGTGCCAGTAGTATGTCGGGATATAGCAATCAGCCCCAGCATTTT.

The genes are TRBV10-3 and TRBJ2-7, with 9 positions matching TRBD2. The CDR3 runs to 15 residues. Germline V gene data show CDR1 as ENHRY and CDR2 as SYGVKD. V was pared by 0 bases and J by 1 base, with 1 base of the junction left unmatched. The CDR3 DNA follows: TGTGCCATCAGTGAGTCTCTAGCGGGGTCCTACGAGCAGTACTTC. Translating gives CAISESLAGSYEQYF.

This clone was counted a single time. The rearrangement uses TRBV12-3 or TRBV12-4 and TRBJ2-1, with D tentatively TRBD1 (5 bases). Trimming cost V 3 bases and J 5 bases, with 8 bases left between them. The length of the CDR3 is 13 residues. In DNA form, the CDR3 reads TGTGCCAGCAGTTTTCGACAGAACAATGAGCAGTTCTTC. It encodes CASSFRQNNEQFF.

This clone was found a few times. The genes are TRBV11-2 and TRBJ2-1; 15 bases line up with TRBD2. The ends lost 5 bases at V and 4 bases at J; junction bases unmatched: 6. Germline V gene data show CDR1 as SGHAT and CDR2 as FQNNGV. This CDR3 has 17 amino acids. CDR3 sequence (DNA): TGTGCCAGCAGCCACCTGGGGACTAGCGGGGGGTACAATGAGCAGTTCTTC. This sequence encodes CASSHLGTSGGYNEQFF.

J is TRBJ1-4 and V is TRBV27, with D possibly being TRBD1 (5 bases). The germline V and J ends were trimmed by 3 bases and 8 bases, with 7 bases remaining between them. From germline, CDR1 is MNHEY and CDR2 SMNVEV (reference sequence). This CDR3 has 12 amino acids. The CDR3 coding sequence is TGTGCCAGCAGTTTCCAGGGAGAAAAACTGTTTTTT. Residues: CASSFQGEKLFF. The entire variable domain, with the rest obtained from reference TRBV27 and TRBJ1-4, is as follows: EAQVTQNPRYLITVTGKKLTVTCSQNMNHEYMSWYRQDPGLGLRQIYYSMNVEVTDKGDVPEGYKVSRKEKRNFPLILESPSPNQTSLYFCASSFQGEKLFFGSGTQLSVL.

CDR3 sequence: CAISVGQGEAFF. DNA of the CDR3: TGTGCCATCAGCGTGGGGCAGGGGGAAGCTTTCTTT. This chain connects TRBV10-3 to TRBJ1-1, with D possibly TRBD1 on 6 matching bases. CDR3 length: 12 residues. Germline loops: CDR1 ENHRY, CDR2 SYGVKD. V was clipped by 6 bases and J by 8 bases, with 13 bases between them.

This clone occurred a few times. The DNA for the CDR3 is TGCGCCAGCAGCTTGGAGCGGGGGGGCGGCACAGATACGCAGTATTTT. Protein sequence: CASSLERGGGTDTQYF. The chain uses TRBV5-1 and TRBJ2-3; 10 nucleotides match TRBD2. The trim removed 0 bases at V and 1 base at J, leaving 2 bases unmatched. This CDR3 region has 16 residues. In germline, CDR1 is SGHRS, CDR2 YFSETQ. Full variable domain (remainder filled in from reference TRBV5-1 and TRBJ2-3): KAGVTQTPRYLIKTRGQQVTLSCSPISGHRSVSWYQQTPGQGLQFLFEYFSETQRNKGNFPGRFSGRQFSNSRSEMNVSTLELGDSALYLCASSLERGGGTDTQYFGPGTRLTVL.

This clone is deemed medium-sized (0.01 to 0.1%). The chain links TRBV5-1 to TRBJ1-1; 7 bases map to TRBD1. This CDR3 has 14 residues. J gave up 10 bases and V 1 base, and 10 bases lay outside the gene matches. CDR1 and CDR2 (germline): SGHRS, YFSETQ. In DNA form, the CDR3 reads TGCGCCAGCAGCTTGCGGCCAGGGGGAAAGGTAGCTTTCTTT. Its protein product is CASSLRPGGKVAFF.

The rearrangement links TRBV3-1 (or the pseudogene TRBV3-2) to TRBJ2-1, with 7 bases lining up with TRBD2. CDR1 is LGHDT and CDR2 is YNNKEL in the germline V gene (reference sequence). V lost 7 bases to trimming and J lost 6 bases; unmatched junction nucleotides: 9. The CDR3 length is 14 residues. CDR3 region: CASTPQSGGNEQFF. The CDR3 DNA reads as TGTGCCAGCACCCCCCAGTCGGGGGGCAATGAGCAGTTCTTC.